Shown below are 21 T cell receptor beta chains from a single sample sequenced in a study of blood T cell repertoires in COVID-19. Data came from immunoSEQ multiplex PCR; TCRdb stores just in-frame clones and leaves some out. Of over 85,000 clones listed, just over 75% are singletons. Material: peripheral blood. These receptor sequences come from a woman aged 80 or over with acute or convalescent COVID-19.

The V call is TRBV19, the J call TRBJ1-1; 9 nucleotides align to TRBD1. Germline V gene lookup returns CDR1 LNHDA and CDR2 SQIVND (reference sequence). V was pared by 6 bases and J by 5 bases, with 10 bases of the junction left unmatched. The CDR3 length is 15 residues. The CDR3 reads CASSPEGQGGTEAFF. The CDR3 DNA follows: TGTGCCAGTAGCCCCGAGGGACAGGGAGGTACTGAAGCTTTCTTT.

The chain recombines TRBV9 with TRBJ2-1, with a weak D call TRBD2 (6 bases). Germline V gives CDR1 SGDLS, CDR2 YYNGEE. Trimming stripped 4 bases from V and 3 bases from J, with 14 bases between. CDR3 length: 15 amino acids. The CDR3 nucleotides are TGTGCCAGCAGCACGGACCCGACTAGCTACAATGAGCAGTTCTTC. This translates into CASSTDPTSYNEQFF.

The chain couples TRBV18 to TRBJ2-7; D remains ambiguous. The CDR3 sequence is 11 residues long. V was clipped by 3 bases and J by 7 bases, with 7 bases between them. Germline CDR1 reads KGHSH; CDR2 reads LQKENI. The CDR3 DNA is TGTGCCAGCTCACCCTCGAGGGAGCAGTACTTC. Protein: CASSPSREQYF.

The chain has TRBV27 and TRBJ1-6, with D possibly being TRBD1 (5 bases). This CDR3 contains 14 residues. Germline V CDR1 and CDR2: MNHEY, SMNVEV (reference sequence). The ends were cut back, 2 bases at V and 8 bases at J, with 10 bases in the middle. CDR3 DNA sequence: TGTGCCAGCAGTTTACAGGGACTTTATTCACCCCTCCACTTT. Translation: CASSLQGLYSPLHF.

This clone appeared a few times. The chain is built from TRBV7-9 and TRBJ2-7; 9 bases are shared with TRBD2. CDR3 size: 17 residues. Per the germline V gene, CDR1 is SEHNR and CDR2 is FQNEAQ (reference sequence). The junction had 15 bases not matched to a gene; V was cut back by 7 bases and J by 2 bases. The CDR3: CASTGPHLTSGTYEQYF. The CDR3 coding sequence is TGTGCCAGCACCGGGCCCCACCTGACTAGCGGAACCTACGAGCAGTACTTC.

This sequence joins TRBV6-2 or TRBV6-3 and TRBJ1-5; D is undetermined. In germline, CDR1 is MNHEY, CDR2 SVGEGT. The CDR3 spans 13 residues. Trimming shortened V by 4 bases and J by 0 bases, and 4 bases separated the two germline ends. CDR3 region: CASSSGSNQPQHF. CDR3 nucleotides: TGTGCCAGCAGTTCCGGTAGCAATCAGCCCCAGCATTTT.

This rearrangement joins TRBV3-1 (or the pseudogene TRBV3-2) to TRBJ2-7; a possible D gene is TRBD2 (6 bases). The V and J ends lost 5 bases and 2 bases respectively, with 16 bases between them. Per the germline V gene, CDR1 is LGHDT and CDR2 is YNNKEL (reference sequence). This CDR3 has 15 residues. CDR3 bases: TGTGCCAGCAGCTACGGGACTCAGCCCCCCTACGAGCAGTACTTC. Its protein product is CASSYGTQPPYEQYF.

This chain joins TRBV15 and TRBJ2-3; 13 bases fit TRBD2. CDR1 and CDR2 from the germline V gene are LNHNV and YYDKDF (reference sequence). V lost 5 bases and J lost 1; bases outside the gene matches: 3. This CDR3 comprises 16 residues. CDR3 coding DNA: TGTGCCACCAGCGCAGGACTAGCGGGGGGCACAGATACGCAGTATTTT. Translated, it gives CATSAGLAGGTDTQYF. Drawing the rest from reference TRBV15 and TRBJ2-3, the complete variable domain is DAMVIQNPRYQVTQFGKPVTLSCSQTLNHNVMYWYQQKSSQAPKLLFHYYDKDFNNEADTPDNFQSRRPNTSFCFLDIRSPGLGDTAMYLCATSAGLAGGTDTQYFGPGTRLTVL.

The V and J genes are TRBV6-1 and TRBJ1-5; TRBD1 might be the D (5 bases). Germline V gene sequence: CDR1 MNHNS, CDR2 SASEGT. Trimming removed 0 bases at V and 7 bases at J, with 13 bases between. This CDR3 is 15 amino acids long. CDR3 in DNA: TGTGCCAGCAGTGAAGCGGGGGGGAGGGCCCAGCCCCAGCATTTT. Translated, it gives CASSEAGGRAQPQHF.

CDR3 in amino acids: CASSERTRANIQYF. The DNA of the CDR3 is TGTGCCAGCAGTGAGAGGACTAGGGCTAACATTCAGTACTTC. V and J are TRBV2 and TRBJ2-4, with 7 bases aligning to TRBD2. The CDR3 spans 14 residues. The germline CDR1 and CDR2 sequences are SNHLY and FYNNEI. The J segment lost 7 bases and the V segment lost 3 bases, leaving 6 bases of the junction unmatched.

This sequence joins TRBV10-2 and TRBJ1-3, with 7 positions matching TRBD1. The J segment lost 4 bases and the V segment lost 3 bases, leaving 6 bases of the junction unmatched. This CDR3 region has 15 residues. Germline lookup yields CDR1 WSHSY and CDR2 SAAADI. CDR3 amino acids: CASSEQGYSGNTIYF. As DNA, the CDR3 is TGCGCCAGCAGTGAACAGGGGTATTCAGGAAACACCATATATTTT.

The chain has TRBV5-1 and TRBJ2-3, with D possibly matching TRBD1 (5 bases). Trimming removed 0 bases from V and 3 bases from J, with 8 bases in between. The CDR3 has 14 amino acids. Germline V lookup: CDR1 SGHRS, CDR2 YFSETQ. CDR3 nucleotide sequence: TGCGCCAGCAGCTTGGGGGGCCCTACAGATACGCAGTATTTT. Its translation: CASSLGGPTDTQYF.

The V gene is TRBV4-2, the J gene TRBJ2-4, with D possibly being TRBD1 (5 bases). V lost 0 bases, J lost 0 bases, and 12 bases lay in between. This CDR3 contains 17 residues. In germline, CDR1 is LGHNA, CDR2 YNFKEQ. The CDR3 sequence: CASSQEAQDIAKNIQYF. DNA of the CDR3: TGTGCCAGCAGCCAAGAAGCACAGGACATAGCCAAAAACATTCAGTACTTC.

V and J are TRBV7-9 and TRBJ2-2, with 11 positions matching TRBD2. The germline CDR1 and CDR2 sequences are SEHNR and FQNEAQ (reference sequence). V gave up 3 bases and J gave up 6 bases; unmatched junction bases: 6. The CDR3 spans 16 residues. CDR3 DNA: TGTGCCAGCAGCTTTTCACCACTAGCGGGGGCCGGGGAGCTGTTTTTT. Translated: CASSFSPLAGAGELFF.

This chain links TRBV27 with TRBJ1-5, with D maybe TRBD1 (5 bases). V shed 0 bases and J shed 4 bases, with 10 bases lying between them. The CDR3 length is 15 residues. The germline V gene encodes CDR1 MNHEY and CDR2 SMNVEV (reference sequence). This CDR3 is CASSLSSDSNQPQHF. In DNA form, the CDR3 reads TGTGCCAGCAGTTTATCCTCCGACAGTAATCAGCCCCAGCATTTT.

V and J are TRBV10-3 and TRBJ1-2, with 8 bases fitting TRBD1. The length of the CDR3 is 14 residues. Germline V lookup: CDR1 ENHRY, CDR2 SYGVKD. The J segment lost 4 bases and the V segment lost 2 bases, leaving 3 bases of the junction unmatched. As DNA, the CDR3 is TGTGCCATCAGTGAGCCCAGGGGGCCCTATGGCTACACCTTC. It translates to CAISEPRGPYGYTF.

The chain couples TRBV11-2 to TRBJ2-7, with D perhaps TRBD1 (6 bases). CDR1 and CDR2 (germline): SGHAT, FQNNGV. The CDR3 sequence is 14 residues long. The V gene lost 1 base and the J gene lost 6 bases, with 13 bases spanning the gap. CDR3 DNA sequence: TGTGCCAGCAGCTTAGTTTTCAGGGGAAGCGAGCAGTACTTC. This codes for CASSLVFRGSEQYF. The variable domain in full, completed from reference TRBV11-2 and TRBJ2-7, reads EAGVAQSPRYKIIEKRQSVAFWCNPISGHATLYWYQQILGQGPKLLIQFQNNGVVDDSQLPKDRFSAERLKGVDSTLKIQPAKLEDSAVYLCASSLVFRGSEQYFGPGTRLTVT.

This clone has a single count. CDR3 in amino acids: CASSSTTGAGGYGYTF. Written as DNA, the CDR3 is TGTGCCAGCAGCTCTACGACGGGAGCCGGGGGCTATGGCTACACCTTC. The chain is built from TRBV6-6 and TRBJ1-2; possible D gene TRBD1, 5 bases. The CDR3 loop spans 16 amino acids. Per germline, CDR1 MNHNY and CDR2 SVGAGI (reference sequence). V was cut by 6 bases and J by 4 bases, with 21 bases left in between.

This clone was observed a handful of times. The gene calls are TRBV24-1 and TRBJ2-1; the match to TRBD1 covers 7 bases. This CDR3 is 15 amino acids long. The germline CDR1 and CDR2 sequences are KGHDR and SFDVKD. With V trimmed by 1 base and J by 10 bases, 9 bases remained unmatched. The chain's CDR3 is CATSDFKAATGEQFF. CDR3 bases: TGTGCCACCAGTGATTTTAAGGCCGCGACAGGGGAGCAGTTCTTC.

This chain uses TRBV11-1 with TRBJ1-4; D is undetermined. V gave up 5 bases and J gave up 0 bases, with 10 bases separating them. The CDR3 is 15 amino acids. Germline lookup yields CDR1 SGHAT and CDR2 FQDESV (reference sequence). The CDR3 region is CASSLGGPTNEKLFF. CDR3 bases: TGTGCCAGCAGCCTCGGCGGGCCAACTAATGAAAAACTGTTTTTT.

V usage is TRBV24-1 and J usage is TRBJ2-3, with TRBD1 matching over 8 bases. This CDR3 comprises 16 residues. The germline V gene has CDR1 KGHDR and CDR2 SFDVKD. V lost 4 bases, J lost 3 bases, and 8 bases stayed unmatched. The CDR3 loop reads CATSDPGTGRTDTQYF. The CDR3 DNA sequence: TGTGCCACCAGTGACCCTGGGACAGGTCGGACAGATACGCAGTATTTT.